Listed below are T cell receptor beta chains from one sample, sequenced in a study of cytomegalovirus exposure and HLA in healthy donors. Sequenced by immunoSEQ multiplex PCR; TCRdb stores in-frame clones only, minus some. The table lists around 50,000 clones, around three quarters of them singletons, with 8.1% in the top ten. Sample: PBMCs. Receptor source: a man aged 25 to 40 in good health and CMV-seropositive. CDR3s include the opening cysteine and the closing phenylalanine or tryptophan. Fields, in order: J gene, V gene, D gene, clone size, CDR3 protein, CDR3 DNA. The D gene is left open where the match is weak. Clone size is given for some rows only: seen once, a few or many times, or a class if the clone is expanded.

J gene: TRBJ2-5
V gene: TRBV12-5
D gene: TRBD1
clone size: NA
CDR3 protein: CASGSLGQGPGETQYF
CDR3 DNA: TGTGCTAGTGGCTCGCTTGGACAGGGACCAGGGGAGACCCAGTACTTC

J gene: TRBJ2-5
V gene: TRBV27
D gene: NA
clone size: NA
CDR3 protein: CASSLTKSRETQYF
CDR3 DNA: TGTGCCAGCAGTTTAACTAAATCTAGGGAGACCCAGTACTTC

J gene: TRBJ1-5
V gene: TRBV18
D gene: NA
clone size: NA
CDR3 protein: CASSPNINQPQHF
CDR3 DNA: TGTGCCAGCTCACCGAACATAAATCAGCCCCAGCATTTT

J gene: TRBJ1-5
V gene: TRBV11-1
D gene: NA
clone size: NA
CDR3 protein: CASSLPGDNQPQHF
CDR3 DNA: TGTGCCAGCAGCTTACCAGGGGACAATCAGCCCCAGCATTTT

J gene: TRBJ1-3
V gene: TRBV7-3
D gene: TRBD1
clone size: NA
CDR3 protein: CASSRKVRTGMYVNTIYF
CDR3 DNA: TGTGCCAGCAGCAGAAAGGTCAGGACAGGCATGTATGTAAACACCATATATTTT

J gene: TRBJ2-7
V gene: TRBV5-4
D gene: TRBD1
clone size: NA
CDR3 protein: CASSSTGTEYEQYF
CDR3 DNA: TGTGCCAGCAGCTCTACCGGGACAGAGTACGAGCAGTACTTC

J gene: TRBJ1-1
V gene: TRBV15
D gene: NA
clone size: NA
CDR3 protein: CATSRDKTSFSSFF
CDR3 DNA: TGTGCCACCAGCAGAGATAAGACATCTTTTAGTAGTTTCTTT

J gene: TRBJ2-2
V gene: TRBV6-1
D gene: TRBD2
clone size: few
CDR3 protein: CASSILASGTGELFF
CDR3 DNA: TGTGCCAGCAGTATACTAGCGTCAGGCACCGGGGAGCTGTTTTTT

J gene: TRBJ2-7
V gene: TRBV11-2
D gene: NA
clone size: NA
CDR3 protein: CASSLAQGSVYEQYF
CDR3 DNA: TGTGCCAGCAGCTTAGCGCAGGGGTCTGTCTACGAGCAGTACTTC

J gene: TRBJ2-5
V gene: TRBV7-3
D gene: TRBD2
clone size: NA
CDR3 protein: CASSPSGGYQETQYF
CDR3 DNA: TGTGCCAGCAGCCCTAGCGGGGGATACCAAGAGACCCAGTACTTC

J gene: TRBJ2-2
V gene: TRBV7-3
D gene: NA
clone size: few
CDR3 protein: CASQDSKITNTGELFF
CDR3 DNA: TGTGCCAGCCAAGACTCGAAGATTACGAACACCGGGGAGCTGTTTTTT

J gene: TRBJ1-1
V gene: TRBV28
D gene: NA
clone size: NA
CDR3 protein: CASRGGLEAFF
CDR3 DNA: TGTGCCAGCAGGGGGGGTCTTGAAGCTTTCTTT

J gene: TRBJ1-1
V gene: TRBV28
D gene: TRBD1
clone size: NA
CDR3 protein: CASRLTGDTEAFF
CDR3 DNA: TGTGCCAGCAGATTGACAGGGGACACTGAAGCTTTCTTT

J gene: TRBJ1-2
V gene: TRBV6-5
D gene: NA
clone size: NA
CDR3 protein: CASSYSPAGYGYTF
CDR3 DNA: TGTGCCAGCAGTTACTCGCCAGCGGGATATGGCTACACCTTC

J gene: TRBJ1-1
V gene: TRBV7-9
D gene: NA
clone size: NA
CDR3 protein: CARRQRTVLNTEAFF
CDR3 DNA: TGTGCCAGACGACAACGTACAGTACTGAACACTGAAGCTTTCTTT

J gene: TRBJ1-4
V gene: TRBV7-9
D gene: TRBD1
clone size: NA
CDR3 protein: CASSQGASTNEKLFF
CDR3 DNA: TGTGCCAGCAGCCAGGGGGCATCTACTAATGAAAAACTGTTTTTT

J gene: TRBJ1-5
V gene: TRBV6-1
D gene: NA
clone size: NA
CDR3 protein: CASRKTVDSNQPQHF
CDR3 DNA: TGTGCCAGCAGGAAAACAGTGGATAGCAATCAGCCCCAGCATTTT

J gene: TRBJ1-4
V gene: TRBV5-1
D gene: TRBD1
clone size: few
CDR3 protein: CASSPGQGHEKLFF
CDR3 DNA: TGCGCCAGCAGCCCGGGACAGGGCCATGAAAAACTGTTTTTT

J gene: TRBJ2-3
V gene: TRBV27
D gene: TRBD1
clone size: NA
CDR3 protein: CASSLGQGRRDTQYF
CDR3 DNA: TGTGCCAGCAGCCTGGGACAGGGCCGCCGGGATACGCAGTATTTT

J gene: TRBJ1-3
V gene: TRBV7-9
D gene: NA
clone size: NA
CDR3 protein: CASSSLSTGNTIYF
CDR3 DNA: TGTGCCAGCAGCTCGTTAAGCACTGGAAACACCATATATTTT

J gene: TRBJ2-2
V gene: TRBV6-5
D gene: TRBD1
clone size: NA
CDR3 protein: CASSYSQGRNTGELFF
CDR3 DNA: TGTGCCAGCAGTTACTCACAGGGGCGGAACACCGGGGAGCTGTTTTTT

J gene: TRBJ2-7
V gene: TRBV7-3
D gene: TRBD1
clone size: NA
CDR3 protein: CASSLGTGGNPSYEQYF
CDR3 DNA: TGTGCCAGCAGCTTAGGGACAGGGGGTAACCCATCCTACGAGCAGTACTTC

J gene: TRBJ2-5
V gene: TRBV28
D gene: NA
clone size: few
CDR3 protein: CASSLGLAGLGYF
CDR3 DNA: TGTGCCAGCAGTTTAGGGTTGGCAGGGCTGGGGTACTTC

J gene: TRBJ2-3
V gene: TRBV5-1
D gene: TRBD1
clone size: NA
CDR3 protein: CASSLMTGSEDTQYF
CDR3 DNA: TGCGCCAGCAGCTTGATGACAGGGAGTGAAGATACGCAGTATTTT

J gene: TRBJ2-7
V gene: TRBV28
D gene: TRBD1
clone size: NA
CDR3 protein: CASTLDRGPIVGQYF
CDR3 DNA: TGTGCCAGCACCTTAGACAGGGGGCCTATAGTCGGGCAGTACTTC

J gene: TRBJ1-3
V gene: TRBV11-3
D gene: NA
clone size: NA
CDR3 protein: CASSLSGTSGNTIYF
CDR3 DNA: TGTGCCAGCAGCTTATCAGGTACCTCTGGAAACACCATATATTTT

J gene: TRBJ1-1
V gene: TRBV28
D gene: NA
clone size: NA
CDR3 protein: CASTLRGELANTEAFF
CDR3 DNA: TGTGCCAGCACCCTTCGGGGGGAGCTAGCGAACACTGAAGCTTTCTTT